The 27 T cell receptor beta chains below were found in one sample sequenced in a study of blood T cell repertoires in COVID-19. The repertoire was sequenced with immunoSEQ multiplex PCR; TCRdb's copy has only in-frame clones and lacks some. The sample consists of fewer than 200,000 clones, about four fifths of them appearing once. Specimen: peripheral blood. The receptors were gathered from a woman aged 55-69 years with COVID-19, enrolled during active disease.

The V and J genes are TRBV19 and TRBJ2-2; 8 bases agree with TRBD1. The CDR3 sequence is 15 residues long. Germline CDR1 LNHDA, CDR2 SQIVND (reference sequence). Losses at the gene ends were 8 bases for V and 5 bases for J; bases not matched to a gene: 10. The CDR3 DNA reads TGTGCCAGTTCGGAAAGGACAGGGAAGACCGGGGAGCTGTTTTTT. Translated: CASSERTGKTGELFF. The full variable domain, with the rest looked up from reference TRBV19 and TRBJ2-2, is DGGITQSPKYLFRKEGQNVTLSCEQNLNHDAMYWYRQDPGQGLRLIYYSQIVNDFQKGDIAEGYSVSREKKESFPLTVTSAQKNPTAFYLCASSERTGKTGELFFGEGSRLTVL.

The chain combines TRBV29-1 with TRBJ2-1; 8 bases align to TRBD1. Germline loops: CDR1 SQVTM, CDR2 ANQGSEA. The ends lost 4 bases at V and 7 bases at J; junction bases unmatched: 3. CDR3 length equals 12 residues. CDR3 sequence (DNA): TGCAGCGTTGCAGGGGGCAGGAATGAGCAGTTCTTC. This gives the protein CSVAGGRNEQFF.

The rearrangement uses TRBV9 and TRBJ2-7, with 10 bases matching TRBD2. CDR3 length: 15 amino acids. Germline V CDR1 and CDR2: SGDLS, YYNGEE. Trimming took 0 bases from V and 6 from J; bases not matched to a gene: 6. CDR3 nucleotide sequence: TGTGCCAGCAGCGTAGCGAGCGGGAGGGGGGGCGAGCAGTACTTC. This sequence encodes CASSVASGRGGEQYF.

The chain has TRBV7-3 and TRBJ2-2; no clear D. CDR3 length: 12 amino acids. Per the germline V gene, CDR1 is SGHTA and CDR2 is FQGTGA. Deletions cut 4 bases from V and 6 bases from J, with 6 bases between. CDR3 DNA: TGTGCCAGCAGCTCGGAGCCCGGGGAGCTGTTTTTT. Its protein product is CASSSEPGELFF.

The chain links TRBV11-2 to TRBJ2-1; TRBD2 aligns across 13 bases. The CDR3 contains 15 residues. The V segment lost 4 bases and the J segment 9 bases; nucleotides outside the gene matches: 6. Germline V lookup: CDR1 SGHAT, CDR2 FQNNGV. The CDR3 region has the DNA TGTGCCAGCAGCTCCCCGGGACTAGCGGGACTTGAGCAGTTCTTC. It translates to CASSSPGLAGLEQFF.

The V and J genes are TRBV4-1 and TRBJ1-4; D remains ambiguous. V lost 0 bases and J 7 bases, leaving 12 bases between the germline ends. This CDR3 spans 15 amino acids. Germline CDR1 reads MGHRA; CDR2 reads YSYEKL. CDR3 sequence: CASSQEAGSGEKLFF. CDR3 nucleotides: TGCGCCAGCAGCCAAGAAGCTGGGTCGGGTGAAAAACTGTTTTTT.

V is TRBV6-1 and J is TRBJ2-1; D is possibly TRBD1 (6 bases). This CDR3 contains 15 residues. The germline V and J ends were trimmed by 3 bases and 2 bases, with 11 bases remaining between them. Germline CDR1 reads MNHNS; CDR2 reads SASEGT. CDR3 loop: CASSDLQGTYNEQFF. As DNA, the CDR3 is TGTGCCAGCAGTGACCTTCAGGGGACCTACAATGAGCAGTTCTTC.

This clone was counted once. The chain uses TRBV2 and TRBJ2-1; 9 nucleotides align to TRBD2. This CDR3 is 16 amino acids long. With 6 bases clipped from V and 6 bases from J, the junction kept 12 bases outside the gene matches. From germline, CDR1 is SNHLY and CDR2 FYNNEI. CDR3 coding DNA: TGTGCCAGCAGCCCCCTAGGACTAGCGAAACGCAATGAGCAGTTCTTC. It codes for CASSPLGLAKRNEQFF.

The CDR3 loop is CASSHPRDSLNTEAFF. The CDR3 DNA is TGTGCCAGCAGTCATCCTCGGGACAGCCTGAACACTGAAGCTTTCTTT. The chain recombines TRBV7-9 with TRBJ1-1, with 7 bases identical to TRBD1. The length of the CDR3 is 16 residues. Looked up from germline, CDR1 is SEHNR and CDR2 is FQNEAQ (reference sequence). V gave up 6 bases and J gave up 0 bases; unmatched junction bases: 10.

The CDR3 region has the DNA TGTGCCAGCAGTTTGTGGCGACTAGCGGGAGGGCCGAAGGAGCAGTACTTC. It codes for CASSLWRLAGGPKEQYF. This rearrangement joins TRBV27 to TRBJ2-7, with 14 positions matching TRBD2. V lost 3 bases to trimming and J lost 7 bases; unmatched junction nucleotides: 11. The CDR3 covers 17 residues. The germline V gene encodes CDR1 MNHEY and CDR2 SMNVEV (reference sequence).

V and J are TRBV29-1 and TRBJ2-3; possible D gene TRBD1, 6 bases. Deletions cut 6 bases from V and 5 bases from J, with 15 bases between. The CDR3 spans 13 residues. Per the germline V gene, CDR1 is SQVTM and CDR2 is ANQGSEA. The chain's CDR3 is CSVRGGPQDTQYF. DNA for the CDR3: TGCAGCGTCCGAGGGGGTCCACAAGATACGCAGTATTTT.

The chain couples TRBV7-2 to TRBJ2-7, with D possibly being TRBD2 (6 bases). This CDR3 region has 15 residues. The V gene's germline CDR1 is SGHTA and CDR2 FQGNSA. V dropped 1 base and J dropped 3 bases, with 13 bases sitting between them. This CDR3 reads CASSLGTGTHYEQYF. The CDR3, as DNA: TGTGCCAGCAGCTTAGGAACCGGGACTCACTACGAGCAGTACTTC.

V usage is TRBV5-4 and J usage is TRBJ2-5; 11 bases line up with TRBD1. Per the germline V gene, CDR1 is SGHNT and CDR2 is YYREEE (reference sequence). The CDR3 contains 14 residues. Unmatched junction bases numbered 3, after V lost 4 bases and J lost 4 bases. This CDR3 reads CASSIGQGAETQYF. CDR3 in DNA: TGTGCCAGCAGCATCGGACAGGGGGCAGAGACCCAGTACTTC.

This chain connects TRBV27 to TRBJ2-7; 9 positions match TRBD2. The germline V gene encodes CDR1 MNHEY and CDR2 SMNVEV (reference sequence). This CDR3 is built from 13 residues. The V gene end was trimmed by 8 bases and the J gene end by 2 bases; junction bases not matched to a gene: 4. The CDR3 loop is CASRASGAYEQYF. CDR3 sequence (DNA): TGTGCCAGCCGCGCTAGCGGGGCCTACGAGCAGTACTTC.

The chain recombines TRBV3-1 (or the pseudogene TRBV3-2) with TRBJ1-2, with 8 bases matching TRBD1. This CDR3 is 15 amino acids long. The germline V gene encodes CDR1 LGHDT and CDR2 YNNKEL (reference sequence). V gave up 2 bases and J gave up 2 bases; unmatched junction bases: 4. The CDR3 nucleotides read TGTGCCAGCAGCCAAATGACAGGGGTCAACTATGGCTACACCTTC. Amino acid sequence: CASSQMTGVNYGYTF.

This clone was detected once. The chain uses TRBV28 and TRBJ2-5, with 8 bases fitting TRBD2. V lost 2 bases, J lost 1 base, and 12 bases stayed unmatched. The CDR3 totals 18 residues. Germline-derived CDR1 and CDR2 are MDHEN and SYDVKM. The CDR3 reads CASSLLGTSGNPQETQYF. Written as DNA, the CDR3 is TGTGCCAGCAGTTTACTGGGTACTAGCGGAAACCCCCAAGAGACCCAGTACTTC. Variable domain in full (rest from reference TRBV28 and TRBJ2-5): DVKVTQSSRYLVKRTGEKVFLECVQDMDHENMFWYRQDPGLGLRLIYFSYDVKMKEKGDIPEGYSVSREKKERFSLILESASTNQTSMYLCASSLLGTSGNPQETQYFGPGTRLLVL.

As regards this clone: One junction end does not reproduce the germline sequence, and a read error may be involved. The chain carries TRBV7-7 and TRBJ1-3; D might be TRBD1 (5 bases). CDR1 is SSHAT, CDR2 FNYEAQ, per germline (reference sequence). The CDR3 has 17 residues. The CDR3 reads CASSRVLGDSTGNTIYF. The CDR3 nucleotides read TGTGCTAGCAGCCGTGTATTGGGGGACTCTACTGGAAACACCATATATTTT.

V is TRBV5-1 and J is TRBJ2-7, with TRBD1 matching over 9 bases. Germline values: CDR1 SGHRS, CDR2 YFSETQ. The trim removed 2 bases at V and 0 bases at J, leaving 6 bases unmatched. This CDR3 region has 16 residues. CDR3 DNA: TGCGCCAGCAGCTTTGGGACAGGGCTATCCTCCTACGAGCAGTACTTC. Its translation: CASSFGTGLSSYEQYF.

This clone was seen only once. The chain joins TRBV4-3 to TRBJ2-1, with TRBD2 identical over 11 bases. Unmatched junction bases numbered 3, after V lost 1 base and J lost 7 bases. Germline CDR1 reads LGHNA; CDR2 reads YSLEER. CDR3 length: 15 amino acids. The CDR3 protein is CASSQASGRRNEQFF. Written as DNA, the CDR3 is TGCGCCAGCAGCCAAGCTAGCGGGAGGAGGAATGAGCAGTTCTTC.

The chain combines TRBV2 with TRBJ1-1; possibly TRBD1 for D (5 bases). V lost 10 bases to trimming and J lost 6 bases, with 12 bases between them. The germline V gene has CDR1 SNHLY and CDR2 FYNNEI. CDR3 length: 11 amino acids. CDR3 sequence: CATQGRAEAFF. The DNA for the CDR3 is TGTGCCACCCAGGGAAGGGCTGAAGCTTTCTTT.

CDR3 bases: TGTGCCAGCTCAGAGGGACAGGGGAACACCGGGGAGCTGTTTTTT. This codes for CASSEGQGNTGELFF. The chain combines TRBV18 with TRBJ2-2; 9 bases agree with TRBD1. CDR1 is KGHSH and CDR2 is LQKENI in the germline V gene. The CDR3 contains 15 residues. V shed 5 bases and J 1 base; nucleotides not matched to a gene: 2.

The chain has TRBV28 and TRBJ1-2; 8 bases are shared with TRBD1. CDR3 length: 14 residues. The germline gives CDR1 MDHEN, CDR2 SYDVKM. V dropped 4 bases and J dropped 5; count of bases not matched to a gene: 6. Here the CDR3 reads CASSSGQVIYGYTF. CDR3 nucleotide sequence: TGTGCCAGCAGTTCGGGACAGGTGATTTATGGCTACACCTTC.

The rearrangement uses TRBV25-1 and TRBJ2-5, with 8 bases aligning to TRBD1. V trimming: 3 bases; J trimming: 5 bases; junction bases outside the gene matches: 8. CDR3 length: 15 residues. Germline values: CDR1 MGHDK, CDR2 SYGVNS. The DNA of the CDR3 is TGTGCCAGCAGTGAGTCCAGGGGGCGCGTCGAGACCCAGTACTTC. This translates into CASSESRGRVETQYF.

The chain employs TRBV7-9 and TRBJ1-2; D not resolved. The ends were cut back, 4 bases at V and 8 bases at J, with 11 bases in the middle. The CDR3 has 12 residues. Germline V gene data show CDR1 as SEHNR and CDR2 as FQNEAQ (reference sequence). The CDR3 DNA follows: TGTGCCAGCAGCTCGCGGGAGGAGGGCTACACCTTC. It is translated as CASSSREEGYTF.

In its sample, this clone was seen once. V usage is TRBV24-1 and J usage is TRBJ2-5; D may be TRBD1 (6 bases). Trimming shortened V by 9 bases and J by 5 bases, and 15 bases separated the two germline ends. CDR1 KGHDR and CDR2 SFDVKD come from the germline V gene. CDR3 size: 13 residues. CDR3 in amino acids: CATGNRAGETQYF. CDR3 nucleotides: TGTGCCACCGGCAACAGGGCCGGGGAGACCCAGTACTTC.

CDR3 loop: CASSLGLAADTQYF. In DNA, the CDR3 is TGTGCCAGCAGCTTGGGTCTAGCAGCGGATACGCAGTATTTT. The rearrangement links TRBV5-6 to TRBJ2-3, with a tentative D call TRBD2 (5 bases). CDR1 is SGHDT and CDR2 is YYEEEE in the germline V gene. The CDR3 totals 14 residues. The V end was cut by 0 bases, the J end by 6 bases, with 11 bases between. The variable domain in full, completed from reference TRBV5-6 and TRBJ2-3, reads DAGVTQSPTHLIKTRGQQVTLRCSPKSGHDTVSWYQQALGQGPQFIFQYYEEEERQRGNFPDRFSGHQFPNYSSELNVNALLLGDSALYLCASSLGLAADTQYFGPGTRLTVL.

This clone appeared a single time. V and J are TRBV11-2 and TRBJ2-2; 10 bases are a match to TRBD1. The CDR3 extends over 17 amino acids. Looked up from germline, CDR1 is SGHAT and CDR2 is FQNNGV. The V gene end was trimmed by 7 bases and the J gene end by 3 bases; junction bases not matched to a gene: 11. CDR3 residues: CASIRGQGGSDTGELFF. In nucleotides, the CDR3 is TGTGCCAGCATCCGCGGACAGGGGGGTTCGGACACCGGGGAGCTGTTTTTT.